This record covers a single T cell receptor beta chain. This sample was included in a study of technical replicates of blood from a few donors. Germline V gene data show CDR1 as SNHLY and CDR2 as FYNNEI. Trimming at V came to 10 bases and at J to 5 bases, leaving 16 bases not matched to a gene. The CDR3 has 15 amino acids. The protocol was immunoSEQ multiplex PCR, while the TCRdb copy is restricted to in-frame clones and leaves out a portion. The data show tens of thousands of clones, with approximately 92% seen just once and about 0.38% held by the top ten. This sequence joins TRBV2 and TRBJ2-5; 7 bases are shared with TRBD2. The receptor was derived from a human donor in good health. Some clones in this sample may be carry-over from other donors' samples. Sequenced input: T cells isolated from PBMCs. Here the CDR3 reads CATDPGGWYKETQYF. The CDR3 DNA sequence: TGTGCCACCGACCCGGGAGGTTGGTACAAGGAGACCCAGTACTTC. Full variable domain (outside the CDR3, taken from reference TRBV2 and TRBJ2-5): EPEVTQTPSHQVTQMGQEVILRCVPISNHLYFYWYRQILGQKVEFLVSFYNNEISEKSEIFDDQFSVERPDGSNFTLKIRSTKLEDSAMYFCATDPGGWYKETQYFGPGTRLLVL.